Below, 21 T cell receptor beta chains from the same sample are listed, as sequenced in a study of blood T cell repertoires in COVID-19 (TCRdb year 2020). The library was built by means of the immunoSEQ multiplex PCR assay. TCRdb took over this immuneACCESS table, retaining in-frame rearrangements with V and J assigned. Such tables are incomplete; in checked studies, under half of the missing clones stem from an unresolved V gene, and the remainder is unexplained. The sample table contains 150,000 or so clones; only one count was recorded for approximately 90% of them. The ten most abundant clones make up 2.5% to 3.5% of the sample. The sample taken for sequencing was peripheral blood. Every receptor here comes from a man in his fifties or sixties with active or convalescent COVID-19.

The chain has TRBV7-3 and TRBJ2-2, with 10 nucleotides matching TRBD2. Losses at the gene ends were 5 bases for V and 7 bases for J; bases not matched to a gene: 7. Germline CDR1 SGHTA, CDR2 FQGTGA. The length of the CDR3 is 15 residues. The CDR3 DNA is TGTGCCAGCAGCGTCGGGACTAGCGAAGTCGGGGAGCTGTTTTTT. It translates to CASSVGTSEVGELFF.

This chain joins TRBV5-1 and TRBJ1-1; 9 nucleotides line up with TRBD1. The CDR3 length is 13 residues. Trimming cost V 4 bases and J 8 bases; bases outside gene matches: 6. CDR1 is SGHRS, CDR2 YFSETQ, per germline. The CDR3 loop is CASSGGTGREAFF. For the CDR3, the DNA is TGCGCCAGCAGCGGAGGGACAGGGAGGGAAGCTTTCTTT.

The V and J genes are TRBV18 and TRBJ1-3; perhaps TRBD1 as D (5 bases). Germline V CDR1 and CDR2: KGHSH, LQKENI. Trimming took off 4 bases at V and 0 bases at J, with 7 bases between the two ends. The CDR3 contains 14 residues. CDR3 amino acids: CASSRGVSGNTIYF. CDR3 nucleotides: TGTGCCAGCTCACGGGGGGTCTCTGGAAACACCATATATTTT.

The gene calls are TRBV28 and TRBJ1-5, with TRBD1 matching 7 bases. The CDR3 is made up of 16 amino acids. The V gene's germline CDR1 is MDHEN and CDR2 SYDVKM. V was clipped by 10 bases and J by 9 bases; unmatched bases: 21. This CDR3 is CATDPAGQTSWGPQHF. CDR3 in DNA: TGTGCCACGGACCCGGCGGGACAGACTTCCTGGGGGCCCCAGCATTTT.

The rearrangement joins TRBV7-2 to TRBJ2-6; 14 bases map to TRBD2. The CDR3 totals 16 residues. The V and J ends lost 9 bases and 2 bases, in that order; junction bases with no gene match: 3. Per germline, CDR1 SGHTA and CDR2 FQGNSA. This chain's CDR3 is CASRLAGGTGANVLTF. The CDR3 DNA follows: TGTGCCAGTCGACTAGCGGGGGGGACTGGGGCCAACGTCCTGACTTTC.

The chain combines TRBV6-4 with TRBJ1-1; D call uncertain. Deletions cut 6 bases from V and 1 base from J, with 9 bases between. Per germline, CDR1 MRHNA and CDR2 SNTAGT. The CDR3 sequence is 13 residues long. CDR3 nucleotides: TGTGCCAGCAGGAATACAGCGAACACTGAAGCTTTCTTT. The encoded protein is CASRNTANTEAFF.

J is TRBJ2-6 and V is TRBV28; D is undetermined. Germline-derived CDR1 and CDR2 are MDHEN and SYDVKM. The CDR3 spans 11 residues. With 10 bases removed from V and 3 bases from J, the gap between germline ends came to 4 bases. The CDR3: CATYGANVLTF. CDR3 in DNA: TGTGCCACCTATGGGGCCAACGTCCTGACTTTC.

CDR3 sequence reads: CASSPRGDGYTF. CDR3 bases: TGTGCCAGCTCACCGCGGGGGGATGGCTACACCTTC. This chain uses TRBV18 with TRBJ1-2, with D tentatively TRBD1 (5 bases). V lost 3 bases to trimming and J lost 6 bases, with 8 bases between them. Germline V lookup: CDR1 KGHSH, CDR2 LQKENI. The CDR3 has 12 residues.

This clone was recorded once. V is TRBV24-1 and J is TRBJ2-4; 16 bases agree with TRBD2. With V trimmed by 5 bases and J by 7 bases, 7 bases remained unmatched. CDR3 length: 17 residues. The germline V gene encodes CDR1 KGHDR and CDR2 SFDVKD. The CDR3 sequence: CATSVGTSGREDNIQYF. In DNA, the CDR3 is TGTGCCACCAGTGTTGGGACTAGCGGGAGGGAGGACAACATTCAGTACTTC.

V is TRBV7-6 and J is TRBJ1-6; TRBD1 matches 10 bases. Germline V gene data show CDR1 as SGHVS and CDR2 as FNYEAQ. V gave up 5 bases and J gave up 9 bases; unmatched junction bases: 4. The CDR3 contains 14 residues. In nucleotides, the CDR3 is TGTGCCAGCAGCGGGACAGGGGATGGTTCACCCCTCCACTTT. Translation: CASSGTGDGSPLHF.

The chain employs TRBV28 and TRBJ1-2; maybe TRBD1 (6 bases). This CDR3 is built from 15 residues. Trimming removed 4 bases from V and 3 bases from J, with 15 bases in between. Germline V gene sequence: CDR1 MDHEN, CDR2 SYDVKM. In DNA form, the CDR3 reads TGTGCCAGCAGTTCCTCGGGGGCGGGGGACTATGGCTACACCTTC. Amino acids: CASSSSGAGDYGYTF.

In nucleotides, the CDR3 is TGTGCCAGCAGCACGAGACGGGGGGATCAGCCCCAGCATTTT. Its protein is CASSTRRGDQPQHF. The chain carries TRBV2 and TRBJ1-5, with a tentative D call TRBD1 (5 bases). The CDR3 totals 14 residues. The V and J ends lost 6 bases and 5 bases respectively, with 14 bases between them. CDR1 and CDR2 (germline): SNHLY, FYNNEI.

The rearrangement links TRBV27 to TRBJ2-1; D might be TRBD2 (5 bases). Germline values: CDR1 MNHEY, CDR2 SMNVEV (reference sequence). The CDR3 is made up of 15 amino acids. The V end was cut by 1 base, the J end by 2 bases, with 9 bases between. CDR3 loop: CASSLWRAPYNEQFF. CDR3 bases: TGTGCCAGCAGTTTATGGCGGGCCCCCTACAATGAGCAGTTCTTC.

This clone was detected a few times. The chain joins TRBV6-2 or TRBV6-3 to TRBJ1-5, with D perhaps TRBD1 (6 bases). V dropped 7 bases and J dropped 15 bases, with 19 bases sitting between them. The CDR3 has 12 amino acids. In germline, CDR1 is MNHEY, CDR2 SVGEGT. The CDR3 is CASTPAGGGWHF. The CDR3 nucleotides are TGTGCCAGCACCCCCGCGGGAGGGGGTTGGCATTTT.

The J gene is TRBJ1-1, the V gene TRBV21-1. TRBV21-1 is designated a pseudogene. This CDR3 region has 11 residues. The CDR3 protein is CAQWRGPEAFF. The DNA for the CDR3 is TGTGCTCAATGGAGAGGGCCCGAAGCTTTCTTT.

The chain links TRBV3-1 (or the pseudogene TRBV3-2) to TRBJ2-1; 11 bases match TRBD1. Germline CDR1 is LGHDT and CDR2 is YNNKEL (reference sequence). The CDR3 sequence is 16 residues long. Trimming took 5 bases from V and 5 from J; bases not matched to a gene: 8. The CDR3 spells CASSSHGTGGDNEQFF. DNA for the CDR3: TGTGCCAGCAGCTCCCACGGGACAGGGGGTGACAATGAGCAGTTCTTC.

The sample holds one count of this clone. The rearrangement uses TRBV7-3 and TRBJ1-2; 11 positions agree with TRBD1. The CDR3 has 14 amino acids. The ends lost 4 bases at V and 7 bases at J; junction bases unmatched: 5. Germline CDR1 is SGHTA and CDR2 is FQGTGA. CDR3 in DNA: TGTGCCAGCAGCTGGGACAGGGGGTCGGGTGGCTACACCTTC. It is translated as CASSWDRGSGGYTF.

A single count supports this clone. The chain recombines TRBV4-2 with TRBJ2-7; D is possibly TRBD1 (5 bases). The CDR3 covers 16 residues. In germline, CDR1 is LGHNA, CDR2 YNFKEQ. The ends were cut back, 0 bases at V and 3 bases at J, with 15 bases in the middle. For the CDR3, the DNA is TGTGCCAGCAGCCAAGATCTAGGACACTCCATCTACGAGCAGTACTTC. This sequence encodes CASSQDLGHSIYEQYF.

This chain links TRBV24-1 with TRBJ2-1, with 12 bases aligning to TRBD2. V was pared by 4 bases and J by 6 bases, with 6 bases of the junction left unmatched. Germline-derived CDR1 and CDR2 are KGHDR and SFDVKD. The CDR3 length is 16 residues. Here the CDR3 reads CATSDVTSGRGNEQFF. In nucleotides, the CDR3 is TGTGCCACCAGTGACGTGACTAGCGGGAGAGGCAATGAGCAGTTCTTC.

Here the CDR3 DNA reads TGTGCCAGCAGTGCTCAGGGGGGCTGGGAGCCCCAGCATTTT. It codes for CASSAQGGWEPQHF. The rearrangement uses TRBV2 and TRBJ1-5; 7 nucleotides align to TRBD1. The CDR3 runs 14 residues. V trimming: 4 bases; J trimming: 8 bases; junction bases outside the gene matches: 8. Germline values: CDR1 SNHLY, CDR2 FYNNEI.

The chain carries TRBV5-4 and TRBJ2-1; TRBD1 matches 7 bases. V shed 3 bases and J 5 bases; nucleotides not matched to a gene: 5. The CDR3 extends over 14 amino acids. Per germline, CDR1 SGHNT and CDR2 YYREEE (reference sequence). CDR3 in amino acids: CASSSTTGDNEQFF. Written as DNA, the CDR3 is TGTGCCAGCAGCTCAACCACAGGGGACAATGAGCAGTTCTTC.